This T cell receptor beta chain stems from a study of T cell clonotyping in hematopoietic cell transplantation. Study-level results: At the given depth, recipient repertoires were over 97% de novo clonotypes.

Data came from immunoSEQ multiplex PCR; TCRdb stores just in-frame clones and leaves some out. Counted here are 5,500 to 7,000 clones, 86% occurring once; the ten biggest clones make up 14%. Per the germline V gene, CDR1 is LNHDA and CDR2 is SQIVND (reference sequence). CDR3 length equals 16 residues. The germline V and J ends were trimmed by 5 bases and 5 bases, with 21 bases remaining between them. Turning to this clone: Its matching antigen is unknown.

The chain links TRBV19 to TRBJ1-1, with no clear D. The material sequenced was peripheral blood mononuclear cells, taken 180 days after allogeneic stem cell transplant. This clonotype was obtained from a female patient in her fifties who had an allogeneic stem cell transplant from an unrelated donor, so the T cells may come from the graft donor. Some clones in this sample may be carry-over from other donors' samples. The DNA for the CDR3 is TGTGCCAGTAGTCCTACCGGACGGACCGGGGTGACTGAAGCTTTCTTT. Amino acid sequence: CASSPTGRTGVTEAFF. The whole variable domain, filled in from reference TRBV19 and TRBJ1-1, reads DGGITQSPKYLFRKEGQNVTLSCEQNLNHDAMYWYRQDPGQGLRLIYYSQIVNDFQKGDIAEGYSVSREKKESFPLTVTSAQKNPTAFYLCASSPTGRTGVTEAFFGQGTRLTVV.